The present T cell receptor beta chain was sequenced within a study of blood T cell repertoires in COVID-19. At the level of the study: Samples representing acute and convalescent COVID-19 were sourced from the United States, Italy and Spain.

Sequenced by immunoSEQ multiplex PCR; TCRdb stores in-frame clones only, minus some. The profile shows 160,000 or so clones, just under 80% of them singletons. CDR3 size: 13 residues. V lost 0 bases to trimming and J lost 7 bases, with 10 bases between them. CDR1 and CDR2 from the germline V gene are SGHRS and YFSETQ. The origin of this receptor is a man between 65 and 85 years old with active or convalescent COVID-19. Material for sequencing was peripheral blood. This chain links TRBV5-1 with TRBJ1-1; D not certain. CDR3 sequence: CASSLAAEVEAFF. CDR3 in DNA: TGCGCCAGCAGCTTGGCCGCCGAGGTTGAAGCTTTCTTT.